A selection of T cell receptor beta chains follows, all from one sample in a study of shared clonotypes between healthy human individuals. The assay was immunoSEQ multiplex PCR, and TCRdb's table has in-frame clones only and misses some. The repertoire holds over a million clones, with roughly 98.5% as singletons. The specimen was naive CD4+ T cells sorted from blood. The receptors were sampled from a man aged 30 to 39 in good health. CDR3s include the opening cysteine and the closing phenylalanine or tryptophan. The D gene is left open where the match is weak. Clone size is shown for a subset of rows, as once, few, many or a class of expanded clone.

V gene	clone size	D gene	J gene	CDR3 protein	CDR3 DNA
TRBV30	-	-	TRBJ2-1	CAWMAGGIGEQFF	TGTGCCTGGATGGCAGGGGGGATTGGTGAGCAGTTCTTC
TRBV19	-	-	TRBJ2-2	CAIGQTTANTGELFF	TGTGCAATCGGACAGACAACTGCGAACACCGGGGAGCTGTTTTTT
TRBV30	-	-	TRBJ1-1	CAWSVRGATEAFF	TGTGCCTGGAGTGTAAGAGGGGCCACTGAAGCTTTCTTT
TRBV7-9	once	-	TRBJ2-1	CASSLRSGVGSYNEQFF	TGTGCCAGCAGCCTTAGATCGGGAGTGGGCTCCTACAATGAGCAGTTCTTC
TRBV7-3	-	-	TRBJ2-4	CASSSRGAGGLQYF	TGTGCCAGCAGCTCCCGAGGAGCGGGTGGCCTTCAGTACTTC
TRBV7-9	-	-	TRBJ2-7	CASSAKTGTTYEQYF	TGTGCCAGCAGCGCCAAGACAGGAACCACCTACGAGCAGTACTTC
TRBV7-9	-	TRBD2	TRBJ2-1	CASSLASGRHNEQFF	TGTGCCAGCAGCTTAGCGTCCGGGAGGCACAATGAGCAGTTCTTC
TRBV7-2	-	-	TRBJ2-7	CASSSGIYEQYF	TGTGCCAGCAGCTCTGGTATCTACGAGCAGTACTTC
TRBV11-2	-	-	TRBJ2-1	CASSLMRGSYNEQFF	TGTGCCAGCAGCTTAATGCGGGGTTCCTACAATGAGCAGTTCTTC
TRBV4-1	-	-	TRBJ1-2	CASSQEEAGNYGYTF	TGCGCCAGCAGCCAAGAGGAGGCGGGTAACTATGGCTACACCTTC
TRBV6-5	-	-	TRBJ1-5	CASRLTGLRDQPQHF	TGTGCCAGCAGGCTAACAGGTTTAAGGGATCAGCCCCAGCATTTT